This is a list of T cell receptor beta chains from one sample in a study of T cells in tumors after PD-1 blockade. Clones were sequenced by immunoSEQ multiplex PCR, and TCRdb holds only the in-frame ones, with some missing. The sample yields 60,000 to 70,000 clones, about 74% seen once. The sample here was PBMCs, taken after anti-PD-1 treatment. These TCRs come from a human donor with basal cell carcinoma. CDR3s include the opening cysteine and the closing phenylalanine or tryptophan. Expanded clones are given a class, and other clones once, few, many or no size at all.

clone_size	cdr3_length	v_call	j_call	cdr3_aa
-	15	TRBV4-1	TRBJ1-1	CASSHPTGALLGAFF
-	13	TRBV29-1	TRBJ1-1	CSVEEGTGTEAFF
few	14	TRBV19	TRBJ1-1	CASTKQNMNTEAFF
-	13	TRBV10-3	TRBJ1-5	CAISLDSNQPQHF
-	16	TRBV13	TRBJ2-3	CASSLVASGGPDTQYF
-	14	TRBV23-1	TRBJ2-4	CASSQGQEENIQYF
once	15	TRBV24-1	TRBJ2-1	CATSDISGLYNEQFF
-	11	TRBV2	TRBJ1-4	CASGMDEKLFF
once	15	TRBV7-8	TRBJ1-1	CASSSGVRVNTEAFF
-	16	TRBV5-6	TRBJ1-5	CASSRWGAGSNQPQHF
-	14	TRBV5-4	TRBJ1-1	CASSPRGGKTEAFF
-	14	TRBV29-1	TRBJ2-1	CSVAKGGAYNEQFF
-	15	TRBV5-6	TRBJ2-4	CASSPGTGVGNIQYF
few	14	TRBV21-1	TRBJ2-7	CASSQSSRSYEQYF
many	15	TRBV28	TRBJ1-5	CASSFLGQGNQPQHF
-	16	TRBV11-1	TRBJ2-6	CASSLTGLSGANVLTF
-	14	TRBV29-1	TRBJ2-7	CSVLAGGSSYEQYF
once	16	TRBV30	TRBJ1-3	CAWSPRGAWTGNTIYF
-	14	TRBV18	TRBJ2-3	CASSSWGATDTQYF
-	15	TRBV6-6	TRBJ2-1	CASSYSLAGGIEQFF
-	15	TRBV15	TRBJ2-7	CATSRDFGGPHEQYF
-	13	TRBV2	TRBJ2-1	CASGGFDYNEQFF
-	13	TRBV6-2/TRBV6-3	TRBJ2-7	CASSYGGRDEQYF
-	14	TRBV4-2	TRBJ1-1	CASSQDSGGTEAFF
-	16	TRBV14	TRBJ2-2	CASSQGGTANTGELFF
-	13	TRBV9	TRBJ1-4	CASSVGPNEKLFF
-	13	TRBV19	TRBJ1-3	CATSTVSGNTIYF
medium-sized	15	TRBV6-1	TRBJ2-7	CASSELAGGSYEQYF
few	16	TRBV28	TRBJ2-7	CASSPPGAGSLYEQYF
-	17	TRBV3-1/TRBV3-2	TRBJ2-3	CASSRQAGGQSGNTQYF
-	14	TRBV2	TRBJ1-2	CASSENIPTYGYTF
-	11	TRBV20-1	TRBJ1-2	CSAPDNGGYTF
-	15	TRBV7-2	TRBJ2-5	CASSFQRGGRETQYF
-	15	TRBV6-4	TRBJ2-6	CASSDSGSGANVLTF
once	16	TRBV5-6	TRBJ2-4	CASSLEGARAKNIQYF
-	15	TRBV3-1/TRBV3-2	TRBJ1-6	CASSRGGPGTTPLHF
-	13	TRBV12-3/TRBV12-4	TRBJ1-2	CASSLAGGYGYTF
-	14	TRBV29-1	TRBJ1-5	CSAAAGTGNQPQHF
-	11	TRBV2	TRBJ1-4	CASSEGGRLFF
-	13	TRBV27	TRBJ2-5	CASNPQGAETQYF
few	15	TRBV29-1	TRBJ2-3	CSVDSVAGGSNTQYF
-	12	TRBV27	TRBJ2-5	CASSGGEETQYF
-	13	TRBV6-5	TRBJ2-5	CASKDRAQETQYF
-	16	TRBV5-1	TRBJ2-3	CASSSLLAGNTDTQYF
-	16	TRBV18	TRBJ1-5	CASSPAGTGSNQPQHF
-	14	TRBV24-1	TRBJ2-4	CATSDSGGPNIQYF
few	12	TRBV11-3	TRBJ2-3	CASSLSTDTQYF
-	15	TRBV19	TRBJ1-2	CASRSRAGTFSGYTF
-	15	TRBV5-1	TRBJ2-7	CASSLEQGAVYEQYF
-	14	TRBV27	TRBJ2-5	CASSSTGGKETQYF
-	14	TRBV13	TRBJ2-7	CASSFLASGDEQYF
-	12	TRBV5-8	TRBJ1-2	CASSFLGAGYTF
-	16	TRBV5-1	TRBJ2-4	CASSLVLGQSGDIQYF
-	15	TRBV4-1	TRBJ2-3	CASSQREGPTDTQYF
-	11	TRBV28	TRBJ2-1	CASSQRNEQFF